These 2 T cell receptor beta chains were sequenced from one sample in a study of T-cell reconstitution after alpha-beta-depleted transplantation in children. The TCRbeta library was prepared with unique molecular identifiers. TCRdb passed the PCR reads through MiXCR, listing each CDR3 protein once. The sample lists about 980,000 distinct CDR3 sequences; roughly 31% were seen once. The sample consisted of PBMCs, mostly from graft donor cells, taken 360 days after TCRalphabeta/CD19-depleted stem cell transplant. The origin of the receptors is a boy less than two years old who had a stem cell transplant for SCID, so the T cells may come from the graft donor.

This clonotype was seen a few times. This sequence joins TRBV21-1 and TRBJ2-2. TRBV21-1 is a pseudogene segment. The CDR3 covers 15 residues. CDR3 sequence (DNA): TGTGCCAGCAGCCAGACGGACGATAACACCGGGGAGCTGTTTTTT. Translating it yields CASSQTDDNTGELFF.

V and J are TRBV20-1 and TRBJ2-1; D is unresolved. Germline V gives CDR1 DFQATT, CDR2 SNEGSKA (reference sequence). This CDR3 contains 11 residues. V shed 3 bases and J shed 4 bases, with 4 bases lying between them. The chain's CDR3 is CSASNYNEQFF. CDR3 bases: TGCAGTGCTAGTAATTACAATGAGCAGTTCTTC.